The 20 T cell receptor beta chains listed next were all sequenced from one sample in a study of blood T cell repertoires in COVID-19. TCRdb's table, derived via immunoSEQ multiplex PCR, lists solely in-frame clones and lacks some. The table includes about 76,000 clones, roughly 74% detected once. The sequencing sample was made of peripheral blood. The source of these receptors is a human donor in a cohort sampled during active COVID-19.

The J gene is TRBJ2-1, the V gene TRBV11-2, with D tentatively TRBD2 (5 bases). The CDR3 loop spans 14 amino acids. Trimming shortened V by 7 bases and J by 0 bases, and 10 bases separated the two germline ends. Germline CDR1 reads SGHAT; CDR2 reads FQNNGV. CDR3 in amino acids: CASKPAGSYNEQFF. The CDR3 DNA reads TGTGCCAGCAAACCCGCGGGCTCCTACAATGAGCAGTTCTTC.

The chain has TRBV13 and TRBJ2-1; 10 positions match TRBD1. J was trimmed by 9 bases and V by 4 bases; bases with no gene match: 12. CDR3 length equals 16 residues. CDR1 and CDR2 (germline): PRHDT, FYEKMQ (reference sequence). This chain's CDR3 is CASSSSTPDRGGEQFF. DNA for the CDR3: TGTGCCAGCAGCTCGAGCACTCCGGACAGGGGGGGTGAGCAGTTCTTC.

The CDR3 sequence is CASSFAIQVGQETQYF. The DNA for the CDR3 is TGTGCCAGCAGCTTCGCGATACAGGTTGGGCAAGAGACCCAGTACTTC. The chain is built from TRBV5-5 and TRBJ2-5, with a tentative D call TRBD1 (5 bases). This CDR3 region has 16 residues. Germline values: CDR1 SGHKS, CDR2 YYEKEE (reference sequence). V lost 2 bases, J lost 2 bases, and 16 bases lay in between.

J is TRBJ2-1 and V is TRBV25-1; 11 bases are a match to TRBD2. V lost 1 base to trimming and J lost 2 bases; unmatched junction nucleotides: 4. Per the germline V gene, CDR1 is MGHDK and CDR2 is SYGVNS. The CDR3 spans 17 residues. CDR3: CASSELTSGSPYNEQFF. In nucleotides, the CDR3 is TGTGCCAGCAGTGAATTAACTAGCGGGAGTCCCTACAATGAGCAGTTCTTC.

The chain has TRBV6-5 and TRBJ2-1; TRBD1 agrees at 9 bases. V was pared by 5 bases and J by 4 bases, with 3 bases of the junction left unmatched. Germline lookup yields CDR1 MNHEY and CDR2 SVGAGI. This CDR3 region has 14 residues. The CDR3 DNA follows: TGTGCCAGCAGTACAGGGGGCGCATACAATGAGCAGTTCTTC. It is translated as CASSTGGAYNEQFF.

This clone was found once. The chain couples TRBV5-5 to TRBJ2-7; D is unresolved. The V end was cut by 0 bases, the J end by 2 bases, with 9 bases between. The CDR3 consists of 14 residues. Germline V gives CDR1 SGHKS, CDR2 YYEKEE (reference sequence). The CDR3 loop is CASSLDWAAYEQYF. The CDR3 DNA reads as TGTGCCAGCAGCTTGGACTGGGCCGCCTACGAGCAGTACTTC.

This chain links TRBV19 with TRBJ1-5; possibly TRBD1 for D (5 bases). The CDR3 has 14 residues. V lost 5 bases to trimming and J lost 4 bases, with 12 bases between them. Per the germline V gene, CDR1 is LNHDA and CDR2 is SQIVND (reference sequence). For the CDR3, the DNA is TGTGCCAGTAGTTCCCGACAGCTTAATCAGCCCCAGCATTTT. Its protein product is CASSSRQLNQPQHF. The full variable domain, completed using reference TRBV19 and TRBJ1-5, is DGGITQSPKYLFRKEGQNVTLSCEQNLNHDAMYWYRQDPGQGLRLIYYSQIVNDFQKGDIAEGYSVSREKKESFPLTVTSAQKNPTAFYLCASSSRQLNQPQHFGDGTRLSIL.

The chain is built from TRBV5-5 and TRBJ1-4; a weak D match, TRBD1 (6 bases). The CDR3 is 15 amino acids. Trimming removed 4 bases from V and 8 bases from J, with 18 bases in between. Germline V gene data show CDR1 as SGHKS and CDR2 as YYEKEE (reference sequence). The CDR3 region has the DNA TGTGCCAGCAGCGCTCGCAGGGGTGGCGGGGAAAAACTGTTTTTT. This encodes CASSARRGGGEKLFF.

This clone was seen once. The chain links TRBV12-3 or TRBV12-4 to TRBJ1-2; D ambiguous. V was trimmed by 5 bases and J by 0 bases, leaving 7 bases between them. The CDR3 totals 13 residues. The CDR3 DNA reads as TGTGCCAGCAGTCGGGATTCTAACTATGGCTACACCTTC. This gives the protein CASSRDSNYGYTF.

V and J are TRBV3-1 (or the pseudogene TRBV3-2) and TRBJ2-7; 9 nucleotides align to TRBD2. V was clipped by 2 bases and J by 3 bases; unmatched bases: 2. The CDR3 is made up of 14 amino acids. The germline V gene has CDR1 LGHDT and CDR2 YNNKEL (reference sequence). CDR3 sequence (DNA): TGTGCCAGCAGCCAACTAGCGGGGAACTACGAGCAGTACTTC. Translation: CASSQLAGNYEQYF.

The J gene is TRBJ2-5, the V gene TRBV11-3, with TRBD1 matching over 9 bases. Unmatched junction bases numbered 1, after V lost 4 bases and J lost 4 bases. CDR3 size: 13 residues. Germline V gene data show CDR1 as SGHNT and CDR2 as YENEEA. The CDR3: CASSSDRGETQYF. The DNA of the CDR3 is TGTGCCAGCAGCTCGGACAGGGGAGAGACCCAGTACTTC.

This clone was found a few times. The sample has other DNA sequences that encode this CDR3 too. The chain joins TRBV27 to TRBJ1-5; D gene ambiguous. The V end lost 6 bases, the J end lost 1 base, and 13 bases lay between the germline ends. Germline-derived CDR1 and CDR2 are MNHEY and SMNVEV (reference sequence). The length of the CDR3 is 15 residues. CDR3: CASRPGLVSNQPQHF. The CDR3 DNA is TGTGCCAGCAGGCCCGGACTCGTAAGCAATCAGCCCCAGCATTTT.

The V and J genes are TRBV7-6 and TRBJ1-1; maybe TRBD1 (5 bases). Per the germline V gene, CDR1 is SGHVS and CDR2 is FNYEAQ. The CDR3 consists of 17 residues. The V end was cut by 0 bases, the J end by 1 base, with 15 bases between. The CDR3 DNA sequence: TGTGCCAGCAGCTTAGCACCGCTCAGGGAGGGGAACACTGAAGCTTTCTTT. Amino acids: CASSLAPLREGNTEAFF. Looking up the rest from reference TRBV7-6 and TRBJ1-1 gives the full variable domain: GAGVSQSPRYKVTKRGQDVALRCDPISGHVSLYWYRQALGQGPEFLTYFNYEAQQDKSGLPNDRFSAERPEGSISTLTIQRTEQRDSAMYRCASSLAPLREGNTEAFFGQGTRLTVV.

The J gene is TRBJ2-7, the V gene TRBV29-1; D is unclear. V was shortened by 7 bases and J by 2 bases, with 21 bases between the two germline ends. Germline V lookup: CDR1 SQVTM, CDR2 ANQGSEA. The CDR3 length is 15 residues. CDR3 protein: CSALLHAASPYEQYF. CDR3 sequence (DNA): TGCAGCGCCCTGTTACATGCCGCAAGTCCCTACGAGCAGTACTTC.

This rearrangement joins TRBV19 to TRBJ1-5, with TRBD1 as a possible D gene (6 bases). V lost 6 bases, J lost 4 bases, and 7 bases lay in between. Germline V gives CDR1 LNHDA, CDR2 SQIVND (reference sequence). The CDR3 runs 12 residues. For the CDR3, the DNA is TGTGCCAGTAGAAGGGGGAATCAGCCCCAGCATTTT. It encodes CASRRGNQPQHF.

The J gene is TRBJ1-1, the V gene TRBV15; D is perhaps TRBD1 (6 bases). The CDR3 is 15 amino acids. In germline, CDR1 is LNHNV, CDR2 YYDKDF (reference sequence). Trimming pared 0 bases from V and 6 bases from J, leaving 14 bases between. CDR3 amino acids: CATSRDLQGIAEAFF. The CDR3, as DNA: TGTGCCACCAGCAGAGATCTTCAGGGGATCGCTGAAGCTTTCTTT.

This clone was seen a handful of times. The rearrangement uses TRBV2 and TRBJ2-1; D is ambiguous. CDR1 and CDR2 from the germline V gene are SNHLY and FYNNEI. V lost 6 bases and J 6 bases, leaving 9 bases between the germline ends. The CDR3 has 12 residues. In DNA, the CDR3 is TGTGCCAGCAGGCCCACGGGCAATGAGCAGTTCTTC. Translation: CASRPTGNEQFF.

The CDR3 coding sequence is TGTGCCAGCAATAAATTTGACAGGGGGCACGAGACCCAGTACTTC. It encodes CASNKFDRGHETQYF. The J gene is TRBJ2-5, the V gene TRBV28, with 10 bases fitting TRBD1. V lost 7 bases to trimming and J lost 5 bases; unmatched junction nucleotides: 10. The germline gives CDR1 MDHEN, CDR2 SYDVKM. CDR3 length: 15 residues.

The CDR3 reads CASSLMGLAGEEQYF. The CDR3 bases are TGCGCCAGCAGCTTGATGGGACTAGCGGGAGAGGAGCAGTACTTC. This rearrangement joins TRBV5-1 to TRBJ2-7; 14 positions match TRBD2. CDR3 size: 15 residues. V was clipped by 1 base and J by 7 bases; unmatched bases: 4. Per the germline V gene, CDR1 is SGHRS and CDR2 is YFSETQ.

V and J are TRBV11-2 and TRBJ2-7, with 7 bases lining up with TRBD2. Germline lookup yields CDR1 SGHAT and CDR2 FQNNGV. With V trimmed by 0 bases and J by 2 bases, 4 bases remained unmatched. This CDR3 contains 15 residues. Here the CDR3 DNA reads TGTGCCAGCAGCTTAGATCCGGGACTACCCTACGAGCAGTACTTC. Protein sequence: CASSLDPGLPYEQYF.